A selection of T cell receptor beta chains follows, all from one sample in a study of blood T cell repertoires in COVID-19. Profiled with immunoSEQ multiplex PCR; TCRdb holds only in-frame clones, not every one. The sample consists of some 460,000 clones, about 85% of them appearing once. The sample was PBMCs or T cells enriched from blood (not recorded which). These TCRs come from a woman aged 18-29 years with acute COVID-19. CDR3s include the opening cysteine and the closing phenylalanine or tryptophan.

j_gene,v_gene,CDR3aa
TRBJ2-3,TRBV11-3,CASSLAADTQYF
TRBJ1-4,TRBV7-9,CASTGEAGEKLFF
TRBJ2-7,TRBV18,CASSPRGRPAYEQYF
TRBJ1-3,TRBV25-1,CASSEYGDSGNTIYF
TRBJ2-1,TRBV29-1,CSVTHPGVGDEQFF
TRBJ1-5,TRBV27,CASTITGGECQPQHF
TRBJ2-2,TRBV30,CAWGPPDRNTGELFF
TRBJ1-4,TRBV7-9,CASSLAGVNEKLFF
TRBJ2-2,TRBV7-9,CASSLGGPNTGELFF
TRBJ1-6,TRBV7-1,CASSSGPGLLNSPLHF
TRBJ1-1,TRBV28,CASATSYRGTEAFF
TRBJ1-1,TRBV2,CASYPQGSTEAFF
TRBJ1-4,TRBV15,CATSRDSGEKLFF
TRBJ2-1,TRBV7-9,CASSQSGNEQFF
TRBJ1-1,TRBV5-1,CASSATDMNTEAFF
TRBJ2-1,TRBV10-3,CAISESLDRRDNEQFF
TRBJ1-1,TRBV7-2,CASSKPGNTEAFF
TRBJ1-2,TRBV19,CASSRTGQLLLDGYTF
TRBJ2-7,TRBV6-5,CASSLTGENSYEQYF
TRBJ2-2,TRBV3-1/TRBV3-2,CASSLSGQLFF
TRBJ2-3,TRBV27,CASSLWRGQGSDTQYF
TRBJ1-5,TRBV7-2,CASSLFTDSNQPQHF
TRBJ2-5,TRBV19,CASSPRQAKETQYF
TRBJ2-1,TRBV27,CASSPLGSYNEQFF
TRBJ1-5,TRBV7-2,CASSLNREQPQHF
TRBJ2-4,TRBV15,CATSRDGRGFKNIQYF
TRBJ2-7,TRBV7-8,CASRDRTGIYEQYF
TRBJ1-3,TRBV6-5,CASRKDRNPGNTIYF
TRBJ2-1,TRBV28,CASSQSFNEQFF
TRBJ2-1,TRBV18,CASSPPSQNNEQFF
TRBJ2-7,TRBV30,CAWSHRLAGAYEQYF
TRBJ1-2,TRBV18,CASSPMEDYNYGYTF
TRBJ2-3,TRBV19,CASSIGGRAADTQYF
TRBJ1-2,TRBV27,CASSLSTGPIYGYTF
TRBJ2-7,TRBV12-3/TRBV12-4,CASSSPLYEQYF
TRBJ1-5,TRBV28,CASNPGTDNQPQHF
TRBJ2-7,TRBV9,CASSVNTQVDSYYEQYF
TRBJ1-5,TRBV27,CASSLLSNQPQHF
TRBJ1-4,TRBV6-5,CASSYSRGENEKLFF
TRBJ2-3,TRBV3-1/TRBV3-2,CASSQDLERNTDTQYF
TRBJ2-6,TRBV11-2,CASSSIRGLGANVLTF
TRBJ1-3,TRBV9,CASSVRSSGNTIYF
TRBJ1-6,TRBV28,CASSPGSWSPLHF
TRBJ1-2,TRBV6-5,CASSYAAYGYTF
TRBJ2-2,TRBV5-1,CASSLGRELGELFF
TRBJ2-5,TRBV9,CASSVGTVHEETQYF
TRBJ2-7,TRBV3-1/TRBV3-2,CASSPGTPPYEQYF
TRBJ1-1,TRBV10-3,CAINEQGAEAFF
TRBJ2-7,TRBV5-4,CASSPPNDSEQYF
TRBJ1-5,TRBV19,CASSIVLGAQPQHF
TRBJ2-1,TRBV5-4,CASSQNFRSRLEYNEQFF
TRBJ2-7,TRBV7-6,CASSLATPSGRSYEQYF
TRBJ2-7,TRBV27,CASSLSLAGPYEQYF
TRBJ2-7,TRBV5-1,CASSSADRVAEQYF